The T cell receptor beta chain described here comes from a study of T cell responses to AZD1222 COVID-19 vaccine. Trimming stripped 2 bases from V and 6 bases from J, with 14 bases between. The length of the CDR3 is 14 residues. CDR1 and CDR2 from the germline V gene are LGHDT and YNNKEL (reference sequence). Regarding this clone: Its target is unknown.

The table came from immunoSEQ multiplex PCR; TCRdb's copy has only in-frame clones and leaves some out. The repertoire holds 120,000 or so clones, with approximately 90% as singletons. Study conclusions and caveats: The donor group comprised mostly white British people and more females; the analysis possibly underestimated clonal diversity.

The TCR comes from an adult in good health. Sequenced here: peripheral blood, sampled on day 0 of AZD1222 vaccination. The J gene is TRBJ2-7, the V gene TRBV3-1 (or the pseudogene TRBV3-2); D unresolved. The CDR3 here is CASSQRYWLTEQYF. CDR3 nucleotide sequence: TGTGCCAGCAGCCAACGCTACTGGCTCACCGAGCAGTACTTC.